The rows below give T cell receptor beta chains drawn from one sample of a study of blood T cell repertoires in COVID-19. Clones were sequenced by immunoSEQ multiplex PCR, and TCRdb holds only the in-frame ones, with some missing. Seen here are a few hundred thousand clones, 81% observed once, and the top ten hold approximately 1%. Source material: peripheral blood. The receptors were sampled from a human donor with acute or convalescent COVID-19. The donor label of this sample is uncertain. CDR3s include the opening cysteine and the closing phenylalanine or tryptophan. A D gene is named only where the DNA matches it firmly. The listing skips clone size in some rows; elsewhere it reads once, few, many or a size class.

TRBV5-1	TRBJ1-2	NA	TRBD1	CASSFTSTGGESYGYTF	TGCGCCAGCAGCTTTACCTCTACAGGGGGCGAATCCTATGGCTACACCTTC
TRBV10-1	TRBJ2-7	NA	TRBD2	CASSPGLVYEQYF	TGCGCCAGCAGTCCGGGACTAGTTTACGAGCAGTACTTC
TRBV6-5	TRBJ2-1	few	TRBD2	CASRDSGSVDEQFF	TGTGCCAGCAGAGATAGCGGGAGTGTGGATGAGCAGTTCTTC
TRBV9	TRBJ2-2	NA	NA	CASSVGGRVSTGELFF	TGTGCCAGCAGCGTAGGAGGCCGGGTATCGACCGGGGAGCTGTTTTTT
TRBV9	TRBJ1-6	NA	TRBD1	CASSPETGGLGSPLHF	TGTGCCAGCAGCCCCGAGACAGGGGGCCTAGGGTCACCCCTCCACTTT
TRBV3-1/TRBV3-2	TRBJ2-1	NA	NA	CASSQAISSAAYNEQFF	TGTGCCAGCAGCCAAGCAATCTCCTCAGCGGCGTACAATGAGCAGTTCTTC
TRBV6-1	TRBJ2-2	NA	TRBD1	CASSGKSPGQINTGELFF	TGTGCCAGCAGTGGTAAATCACCGGGACAGATTAACACCGGGGAGCTGTTTTTT
TRBV5-1	TRBJ2-5	NA	TRBD2	CASSPKPSTSAKETQYF	TGCGCCAGCAGCCCTAAACCCTCCACTAGCGCCAAAGAGACCCAGTACTTC
TRBV19	TRBJ2-1	NA	TRBD2	CASSRGGSSYNEQFF	TGTGCCAGCTCTCGGGGGGGTAGCTCCTACAATGAGCAGTTCTTC
TRBV2	TRBJ2-3	once	TRBD2	CASTSTSGTQYF	TGTGCCAGCACCTCGACTAGCGGGACGCAGTATTTT
TRBV6-5	TRBJ2-7	NA	TRBD1	CASSLLQGYEQYF	TGTGCCAGCAGCTTATTACAGGGGTACGAGCAGTACTTC
TRBV3-1/TRBV3-2	TRBJ1-2	NA	NA	CASSQRQVNGYGYTF	TGTGCCAGCAGCCAGAGACAGGTCAATGGCTATGGCTACACCTTC
TRBV27	TRBJ2-7	NA	NA	CASSLLPSRYEQYF	TGTGCCAGCAGTTTACTCCCTTCGAGGTACGAGCAGTACTTC
TRBV7-9	TRBJ2-1	NA	TRBD2	CASSSPTSGVSNEQFF	TGTGCCAGCAGCTCCCCGACTAGCGGGGTCTCCAATGAGCAGTTCTTC
TRBV4-2	TRBJ1-2	NA	NA	CASSPRKETNYGYTF	TGTGCCAGCAGCCCGCGTAAAGAGACTAACTATGGCTACACCTTC
TRBV5-1	TRBJ2-2	NA	TRBD2	CASSLAHRLAGASNTGELFF	TGCGCCAGCAGCTTGGCGCATCGACTAGCGGGGGCCTCGAACACCGGGGAGCTGTTTTTT
TRBV9	TRBJ2-5	NA	NA	CASSPYPALGEETQYF	TGTGCCAGCAGCCCATATCCTGCCCTAGGCGAAGAGACCCAGTACTTC
TRBV5-1	TRBJ1-6	NA	TRBD1	CASSFGQGGSPLHF	TGCGCCAGCAGCTTCGGGCAGGGGGGCTCACCCCTCCACTTT
TRBV3-1/TRBV3-2	TRBJ1-1	NA	NA	CASSHRGPEAFF	TGTGCCAGCAGCCACAGGGGACCCGAAGCTTTCTTT
TRBV5-1	TRBJ2-1	NA	TRBD2	CASSNGGGGGAYNEQFF	TGCGCCAGCAGCAACGGCGGCGGCGGGGGGGCCTACAATGAGCAGTTCTTC
TRBV28	TRBJ1-3	NA	NA	CASRIGGSGNTIYF	TGTGCCAGCAGGATAGGGGGTTCCGGAAACACCATATATTTT
TRBV5-6	TRBJ2-2	NA	NA	CASSLVRGNTGELFF	TGTGCCAGCAGCTTGGTTAGGGGGAACACCGGGGAGCTGTTTTTT
TRBV18	TRBJ1-5	NA	NA	CASSPEGNQPQHF	TGTGCCAGCTCACCGGAGGGGAATCAGCCCCAGCATTTT
TRBV4-1	TRBJ1-2	NA	NA	CASSQPRNFYGYTF	TGCGCCAGCAGCCAACCCAGGAACTTCTATGGCTACACCTTC
TRBV18	TRBJ1-5	NA	TRBD1	CASSPTGAGNQPQHF	TGTGCCAGCTCACCTACAGGGGCGGGGAATCAGCCCCAGCATTTT
TRBV19	TRBJ2-1	NA	TRBD1	CASSRGTTSSYNEQFF	TGTGCCAGTAGCAGGGGGACCACGAGCTCCTACAATGAGCAGTTCTTC
TRBV2	TRBJ2-5	NA	TRBD2	CASFWGTSGEQETQYF	TGTGCCAGCTTCTGGGGGACTAGCGGGGAACAAGAGACCCAGTACTTC
TRBV6-5	TRBJ1-6	NA	NA	CASSYIALSYNSPLHF	TGTGCCAGCAGTTACATTGCGCTCTCCTATAATTCACCCCTCCACTTT
TRBV7-9	TRBJ1-1	once	NA	CASSRYQRGTTEAFF	TGTGCCAGCAGCCGCTATCAACGGGGGACGACTGAAGCTTTCTTT
TRBV6-5	TRBJ2-7	NA	TRBD2	CASSRERETYEQYF	TGTGCCAGCAGTAGAGAGCGGGAGACGTACGAGCAGTACTTC
TRBV11-3	TRBJ1-1	NA	NA	CASSLGGQNTEAFF	TGTGCCAGCAGCTTAGGGGGACAGAACACTGAAGCTTTCTTT
TRBV7-2	TRBJ1-1	NA	TRBD1	CASSNNPGQQAFF	TGTGCCAGCAGCAATAATCCGGGACAGCAAGCTTTCTTT